This T cell receptor beta chain stems from a study of blood T cell repertoires in COVID-19. Study-level background: The samples span acute and convalescent COVID-19 from the United States, Italy and Spain. In each case, the material was cDNA or gDNA derived from T cells, B-cell-depleted T cells, or PBMCs.

The germline CDR1 and CDR2 sequences are KGHSH and LQKENI. This CDR3 comprises 15 residues. V gave up 6 bases and J gave up 6 bases; unmatched junction bases: 12. In the original workflow: Amplified reference gene primers provided the basis for estimating nucleated cell counts. The method was immunoSEQ multiplex PCR; TCRdb's version includes in-frame clones alone and lacks a portion of them. V, J and clone size are those of that table, while D and trimming were read from the DNA. The repertoire holds approximately 390,000 clones, with 90% as singletons. This receptor was identified in a young man with active or convalescent COVID-19. The chain links TRBV18 to TRBJ1-2, with TRBD1 matching over 8 bases. The sample taken for sequencing was peripheral blood. The CDR3 nucleotides are TGTGCCAGCTCCCCGGCTACAGGGGGAATTAATGGCTACACCTTC. Translated: CASSPATGGINGYTF.